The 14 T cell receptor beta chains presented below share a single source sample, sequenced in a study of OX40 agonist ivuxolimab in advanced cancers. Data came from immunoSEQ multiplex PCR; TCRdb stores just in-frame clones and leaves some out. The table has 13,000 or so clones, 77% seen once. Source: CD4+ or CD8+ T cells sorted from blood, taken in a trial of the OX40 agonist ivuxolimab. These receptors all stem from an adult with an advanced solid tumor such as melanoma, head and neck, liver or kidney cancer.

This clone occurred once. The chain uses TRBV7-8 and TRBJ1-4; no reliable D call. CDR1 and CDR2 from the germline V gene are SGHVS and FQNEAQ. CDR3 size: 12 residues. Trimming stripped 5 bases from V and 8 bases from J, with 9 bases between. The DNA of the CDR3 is TGTGCCAGCAGCCCACTTGGGGAAAAACTGTTTTTT. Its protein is CASSPLGEKLFF.

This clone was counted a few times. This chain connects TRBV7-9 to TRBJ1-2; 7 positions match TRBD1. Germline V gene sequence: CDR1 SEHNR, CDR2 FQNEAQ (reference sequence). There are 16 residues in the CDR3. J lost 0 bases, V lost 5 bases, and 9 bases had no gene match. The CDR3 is CASSASGTDTNYGYTF. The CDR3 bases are TGTGCCAGCAGCGCTAGCGGGACAGATACTAACTATGGCTACACCTTC.

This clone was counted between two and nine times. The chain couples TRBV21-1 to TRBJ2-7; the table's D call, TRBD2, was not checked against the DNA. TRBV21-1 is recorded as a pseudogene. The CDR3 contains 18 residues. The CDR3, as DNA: TGTGCCAGCAGCAAAGGGGAGGCGGGGGCGAAAAGCTCCTACGAGCAGTACTTC. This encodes CASSKGEAGAKSSYEQYF.

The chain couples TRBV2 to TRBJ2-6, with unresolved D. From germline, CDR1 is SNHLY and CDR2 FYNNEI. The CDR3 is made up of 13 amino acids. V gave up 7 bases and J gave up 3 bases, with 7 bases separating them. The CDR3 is CASIGDGANVLTF. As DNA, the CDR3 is TGTGCCAGCATAGGCGATGGGGCCAACGTCCTGACTTTC. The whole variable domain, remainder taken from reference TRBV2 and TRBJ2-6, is EPEVTQTPSHQVTQMGQEVILRCVPISNHLYFYWYRQILGQKVEFLVSFYNNEISEKSEIFDDQFSVERPDGSNFTLKIRSTKLEDSAMYFCASIGDGANVLTFGAGSRLTVL.

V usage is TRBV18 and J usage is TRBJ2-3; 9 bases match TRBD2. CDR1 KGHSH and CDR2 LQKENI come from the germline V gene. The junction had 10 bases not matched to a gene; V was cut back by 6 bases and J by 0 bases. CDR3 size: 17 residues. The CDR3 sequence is CASSPNGLASSTDTQYF. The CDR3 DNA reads TGTGCCAGCTCCCCCAACGGACTAGCGAGTAGCACAGATACGCAGTATTTT. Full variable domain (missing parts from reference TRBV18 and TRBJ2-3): NAGVMQNPRHLVRRRGQEARLRCSPMKGHSHVYWYRQLPEEGLKFMVYLQKENIIDESGMPKERFSAEFPKEGPSILRIQQVVRGDSAAYFCASSPNGLASSTDTQYFGPGTRLTVL.

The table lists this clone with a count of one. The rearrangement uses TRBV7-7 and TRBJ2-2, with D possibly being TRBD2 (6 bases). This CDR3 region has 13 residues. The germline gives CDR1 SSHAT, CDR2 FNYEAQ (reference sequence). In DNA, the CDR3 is TGTGCTAGGTTGCGGGAGAACACCGGGGAGCTGTTTTTT. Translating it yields CARLRENTGELFF.

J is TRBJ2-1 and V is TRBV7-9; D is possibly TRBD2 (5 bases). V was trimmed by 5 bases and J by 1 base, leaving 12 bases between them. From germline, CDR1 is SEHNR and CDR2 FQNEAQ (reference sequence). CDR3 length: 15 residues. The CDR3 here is CASSRDPGSYNEQFF. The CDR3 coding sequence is TGTGCCAGCAGCCGAGACCCGGGGTCCTACAATGAGCAGTTCTTC.

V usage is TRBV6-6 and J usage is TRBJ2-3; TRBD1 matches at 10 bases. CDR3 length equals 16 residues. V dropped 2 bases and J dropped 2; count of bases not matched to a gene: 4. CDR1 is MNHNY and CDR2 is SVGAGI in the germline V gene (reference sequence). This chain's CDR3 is CASSYGGQGYTDTQYF. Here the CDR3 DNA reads TGTGCCAGCAGTTACGGGGGACAGGGGTACACAGATACGCAGTATTTT.

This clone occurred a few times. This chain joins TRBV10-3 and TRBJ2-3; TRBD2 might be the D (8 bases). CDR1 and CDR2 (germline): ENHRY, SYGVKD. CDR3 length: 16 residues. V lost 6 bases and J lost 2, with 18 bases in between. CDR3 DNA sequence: TGTGCCATCAGCCCGAGGGGGCGGGAGGCCACAGATACGCAGTATTTT. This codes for CAISPRGREATDTQYF.

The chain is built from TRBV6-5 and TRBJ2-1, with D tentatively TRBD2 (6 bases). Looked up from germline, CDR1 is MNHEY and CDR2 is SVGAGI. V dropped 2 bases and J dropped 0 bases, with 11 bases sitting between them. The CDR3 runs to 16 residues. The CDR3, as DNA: TGTGCCAGCAGTTACACGTCTAGCGACTCCTACAATGAGCAGTTCTTC. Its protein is CASSYTSSDSYNEQFF.

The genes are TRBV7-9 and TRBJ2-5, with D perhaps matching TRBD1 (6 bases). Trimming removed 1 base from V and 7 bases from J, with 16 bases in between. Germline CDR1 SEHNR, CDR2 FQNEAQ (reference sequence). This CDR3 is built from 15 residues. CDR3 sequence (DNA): TGTGCCAGCAGCTTAGGGGACAATCAACGCAGGACCCAGTACTTC. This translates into CASSLGDNQRRTQYF. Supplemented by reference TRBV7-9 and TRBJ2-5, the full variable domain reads DTGVSQNPRHKITKRGQNVTFRCDPISEHNRLYWYRQTLGQGPEFLTYFQNEAQLEKSRLLSDRFSAERPKGSFSTLEIQRTEQGDSAMYLCASSLGDNQRRTQYFGPGTRLLVL.

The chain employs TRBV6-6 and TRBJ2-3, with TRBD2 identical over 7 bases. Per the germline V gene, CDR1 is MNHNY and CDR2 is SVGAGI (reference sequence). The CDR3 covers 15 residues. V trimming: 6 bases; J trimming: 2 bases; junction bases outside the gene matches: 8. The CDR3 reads CASSLAAISTDTQYF. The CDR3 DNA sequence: TGTGCCAGCAGCCTAGCGGCCATTTCCACAGATACGCAGTATTTT.

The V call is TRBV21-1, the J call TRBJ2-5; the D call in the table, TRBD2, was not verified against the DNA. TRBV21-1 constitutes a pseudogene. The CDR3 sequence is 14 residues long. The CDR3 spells CASSKAQRQETQYF. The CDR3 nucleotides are TGTGCCAGCAGCAAAGCGCAGCGGCAAGAGACCCAGTACTTC.

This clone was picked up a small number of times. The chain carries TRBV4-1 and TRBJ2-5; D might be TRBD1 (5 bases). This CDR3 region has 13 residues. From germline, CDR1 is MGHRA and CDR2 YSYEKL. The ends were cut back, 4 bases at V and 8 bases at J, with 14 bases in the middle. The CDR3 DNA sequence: TGCGCCAGCAGCCCACCTGGGGCATCCACCCAGTACTTC. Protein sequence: CASSPPGASTQYF.